The clone carrying this T cell receptor (beta chain) was detected only a few times. Its antigen is unknown. This record comes from a study of T cell repertoires in aging, cancer and after chemotherapy. Study at large: Donor ages fell into six groups from 30 or younger up to 70 or older. Patients with chronic lymphocytic leukemia were sampled before and after fludarabine- or bendamustine-based chemotherapy. Study-level findings and limits: Immunological memory after chemotherapy cannot be judged from the repertoire data. Across the chemotherapy interval, each cancer cohort showed higher median generation probability, suggesting thymic rebound.

A mixed TRB-A/B primer pool amplified rearranged TRB by multiplex touch-down PCR. MiXCR, run by TCRdb on the multiplex PCR reads, gives a single entry per CDR3 protein. Here the sample spans 500 to 550 distinct CDR3 sequences, about 20% being singletons. The template was genomic DNA from peripheral blood, not RNA. This CDR3 has 13 residues. Trimming took off 2 bases at V and 1 base at J, with 3 bases between the two ends. Looked up from germline, CDR1 is MDHEN and CDR2 is SYDVKM. The sequenced material came from blood. This chain links TRBV28 with TRBJ1-5; D is unclear. The receptor was isolated from a human donor with a blood cancer. The donor label of this sample is uncertain. CDR3 sequence (DNA): TGTGCCAGCAGTTTACTGAGCAATCAGCCCCAGCATTTT. Translation: CASSLLSNQPQHF.